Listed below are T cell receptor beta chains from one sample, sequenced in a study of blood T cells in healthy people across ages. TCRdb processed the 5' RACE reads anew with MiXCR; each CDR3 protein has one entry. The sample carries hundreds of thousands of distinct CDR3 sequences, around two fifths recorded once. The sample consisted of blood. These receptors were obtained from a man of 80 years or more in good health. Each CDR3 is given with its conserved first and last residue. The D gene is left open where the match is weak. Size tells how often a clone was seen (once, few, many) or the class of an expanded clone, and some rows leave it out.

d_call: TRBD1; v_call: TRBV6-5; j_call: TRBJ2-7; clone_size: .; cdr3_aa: CASSYPGTGGEEQYF; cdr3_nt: TGTGCCAGCAGTTACCCCGGGACAGGGGGAGAAGAGCAGTACTTC
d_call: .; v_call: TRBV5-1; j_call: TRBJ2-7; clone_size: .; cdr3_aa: CASSLFEETEQYF; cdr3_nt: TGCGCCAGCAGCCTCTTCGAGGAAACCGAGCAGTACTTC
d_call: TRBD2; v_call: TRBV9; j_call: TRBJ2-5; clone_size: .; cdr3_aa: CASSVSTGTSSQETQYF; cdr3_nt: TGTGCCAGCAGCGTGTCTACTGGGACTAGCAGCCAAGAGACCCAGTACTTC
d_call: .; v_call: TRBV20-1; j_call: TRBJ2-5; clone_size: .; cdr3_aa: CSAMPGTPQETQYF; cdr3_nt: TGCAGCGCTATGCCCGGGACTCCTCAAGAGACCCAGTACTTC
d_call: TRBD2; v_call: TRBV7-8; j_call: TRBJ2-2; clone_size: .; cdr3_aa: CASSLTGTSDTGELFF; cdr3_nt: TGTGCCAGCAGCTTAACCGGGACTAGCGACACCGGGGAGCTGTTTTTT
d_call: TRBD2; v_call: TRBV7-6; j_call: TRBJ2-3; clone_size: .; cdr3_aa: CAGSLLAGADTQYF; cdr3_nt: TGTGCCGGCAGCTTACTAGCGGGGGCCGATACGCAGTATTTT
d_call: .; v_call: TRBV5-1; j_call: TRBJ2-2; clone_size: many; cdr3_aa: CASSPGGQGGTGELFF; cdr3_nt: TGCGCCAGCAGCCCTGGTGGTCAGGGGGGCACCGGGGAGCTGTTTTTT
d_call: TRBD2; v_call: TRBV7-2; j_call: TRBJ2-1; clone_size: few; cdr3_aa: CASSHGGGYNEQFF; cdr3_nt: TGTGCCAGCAGCCACGGCGGGGGCTACAATGAGCAGTTCTTC
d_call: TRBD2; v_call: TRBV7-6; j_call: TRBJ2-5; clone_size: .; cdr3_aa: CASSLRRAGRETQYF; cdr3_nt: TGTGCCAGCAGCTTACGGCGAGCGGGGAGGGAGACCCAGTACTTC
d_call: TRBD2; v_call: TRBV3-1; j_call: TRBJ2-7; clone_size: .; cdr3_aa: CASSQLGLAGDRSYEQYF; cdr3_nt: TGTGCCAGCAGCCAATTAGGACTAGCGGGAGATCGGTCCTACGAGCAGTACTTC
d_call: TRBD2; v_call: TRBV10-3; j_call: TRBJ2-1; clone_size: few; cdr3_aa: CAISESGLAGGYNEQFF; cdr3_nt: TGTGCCATCAGTGAGTCGGGTCTGGCGGGGGGGTACAATGAGCAGTTCTTC
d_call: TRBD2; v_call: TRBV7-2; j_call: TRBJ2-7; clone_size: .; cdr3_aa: CASSLVGLAGYNEQYF; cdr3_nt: TGTGCCAGCAGCTTAGTGGGACTAGCGGGGTACAATGAGCAGTACTTC
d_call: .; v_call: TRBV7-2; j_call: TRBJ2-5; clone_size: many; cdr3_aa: CASSLAGGGKTQYF; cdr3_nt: TGTGCCAGCAGCTTAGCAGGGGGCGGGAAGACCCAGTACTTC
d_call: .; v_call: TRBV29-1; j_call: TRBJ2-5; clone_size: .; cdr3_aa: CSVELFQGDQGTQYF; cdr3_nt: TGCAGCGTTGAGCTTTTCCAAGGCGACCAAGGGACCCAGTACTTC
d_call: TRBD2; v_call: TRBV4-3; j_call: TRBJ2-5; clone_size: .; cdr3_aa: CASSQDTGAGGETQYF; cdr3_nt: TGCGCCAGCAGCCAAGATACAGGAGCGGGGGGAGAGACCCAGTACTTC
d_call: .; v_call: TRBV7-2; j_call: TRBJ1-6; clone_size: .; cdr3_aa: CASSSRTGGYSPLHF; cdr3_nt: TGTGCCAGCAGCTCTAGGACCGGGGGGTATTCACCCCTCCACTTT
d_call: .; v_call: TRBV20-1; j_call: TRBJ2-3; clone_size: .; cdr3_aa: CSAVPGQLSTDTQYF; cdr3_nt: TGCAGTGCAGTCCCTGGACAATTAAGCACAGATACGCAGTATTTT
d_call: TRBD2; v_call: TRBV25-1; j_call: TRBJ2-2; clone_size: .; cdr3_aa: CASMRSGTNTGELFF; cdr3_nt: TGTGCCAGCATGCGTAGCGGGACGAACACCGGGGAGCTGTTTTTT
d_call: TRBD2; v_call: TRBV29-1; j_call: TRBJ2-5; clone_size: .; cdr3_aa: CSTWTSGILSEQYF; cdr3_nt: TGCAGCACCTGGACTAGCGGGATTTTAAGTGAGCAGTACTTC
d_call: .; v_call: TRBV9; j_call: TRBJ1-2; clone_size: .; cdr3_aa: CASSVGPAGYTF; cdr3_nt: TGTGCCAGCAGCGTAGGTCCAGCTGGCTACACCTTC
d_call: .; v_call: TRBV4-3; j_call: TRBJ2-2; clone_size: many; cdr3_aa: CASSQEDGNTGELFF; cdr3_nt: TGCGCCAGCAGCCAAGAGGACGGTAACACCGGGGAGCTGTTTTTT
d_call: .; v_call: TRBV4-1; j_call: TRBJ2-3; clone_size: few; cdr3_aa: CASSQDGRRWDTTDTQYF; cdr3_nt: TGCGCCAGCAGCCAAGATGGCCGTAGATGGGACACCACAGATACGCAGTATTTT
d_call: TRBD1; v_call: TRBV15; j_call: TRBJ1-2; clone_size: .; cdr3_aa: CATSGPPGQGALGYTF; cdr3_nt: TGTGCCACCAGCGGACCTCCGGGACAGGGGGCGTTGGGCTACACCTTC
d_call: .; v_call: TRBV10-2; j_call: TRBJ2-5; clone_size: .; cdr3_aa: CATNLGGRETQYF; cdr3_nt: TGCGCCACGAATCTTGGGGGCCGGGAGACCCAGTACTTC
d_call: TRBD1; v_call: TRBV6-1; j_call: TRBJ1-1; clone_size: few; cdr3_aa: CASRGTSGRTGASEAFF; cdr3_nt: TGTGCCAGCAGGGGAACATCTGGGCGGACAGGAGCGTCTGAAGCTTTCTTT
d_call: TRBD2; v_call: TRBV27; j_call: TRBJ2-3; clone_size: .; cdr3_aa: CASSPGTSRSGGTDTQYF; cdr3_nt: TGTGCCAGCAGTCCCGGGACTAGCCGTTCAGGGGGCACAGATACGCAGTATTTT
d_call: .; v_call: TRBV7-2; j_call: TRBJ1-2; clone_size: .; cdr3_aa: CAGSPDRDYGYTF; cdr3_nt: TGTGCCGGCAGCCCCGACAGAGACTATGGCTACACCTTC
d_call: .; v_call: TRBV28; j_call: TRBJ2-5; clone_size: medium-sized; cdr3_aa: CASSLAEQGRETQYF; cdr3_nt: TGTGCCAGCAGTTTGGCGGAACAGGGGAGGGAGACCCAGTACTTC
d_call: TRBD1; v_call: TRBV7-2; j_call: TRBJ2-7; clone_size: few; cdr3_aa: CASSWNRDRGAYEQYF; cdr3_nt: TGTGCCAGCAGCTGGAACCGGGACAGGGGGGCCTACGAGCAGTACTTC
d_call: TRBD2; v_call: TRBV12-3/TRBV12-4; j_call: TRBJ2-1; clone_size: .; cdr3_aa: CASRIAGGLYNEQFF; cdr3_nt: TGTGCCAGCAGGATAGCGGGGGGCCTATACAATGAGCAGTTCTTC
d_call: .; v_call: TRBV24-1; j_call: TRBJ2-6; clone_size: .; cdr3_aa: CATSDPRSSGVNALTF; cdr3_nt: TGTGCCACCAGTGATCCCAGGAGCTCTGGGGTCAACGCCCTGACTTTC
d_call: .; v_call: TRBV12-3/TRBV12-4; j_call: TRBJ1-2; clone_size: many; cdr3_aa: CASGEWVSGYTF; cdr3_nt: TGTGCCAGCGGCGAGTGGGTCTCTGGCTACACCTTC
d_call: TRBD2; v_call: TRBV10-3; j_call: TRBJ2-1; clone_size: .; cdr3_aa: CAISESGTGVENEQFF; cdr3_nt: TGTGCCATCAGTGAGAGCGGGACGGGGGTAGAAAATGAGCAGTTCTTC
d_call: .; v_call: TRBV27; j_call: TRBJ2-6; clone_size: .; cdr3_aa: CASKLLAANVLTF; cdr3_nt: TGTGCCAGCAAGCTACTGGCGGCCAACGTCCTGACTTTC
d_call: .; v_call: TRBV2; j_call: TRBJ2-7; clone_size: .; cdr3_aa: CASSVGRNLYEQYF; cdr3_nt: TGTGCCAGCAGTGTGGGCAGGAACCTGTACGAGCAGTACTTC
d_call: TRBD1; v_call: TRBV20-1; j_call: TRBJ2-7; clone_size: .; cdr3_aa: CSALPTGGSRNWPREQYF; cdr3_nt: TGCAGTGCTTTACCCACAGGGGGATCTAGGAACTGGCCTCGAGAGCAGTACTTC
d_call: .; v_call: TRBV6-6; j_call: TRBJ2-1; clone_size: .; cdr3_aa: CASSQTGDSYDEQFF; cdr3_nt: TGTGCCAGCAGTCAGACAGGTGACTCCTACGATGAGCAGTTCTTC
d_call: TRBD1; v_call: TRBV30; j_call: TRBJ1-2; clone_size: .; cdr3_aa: CAWSDTGDHGYTF; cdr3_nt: TGTGCCTGGAGCGATACAGGGGACCATGGCTACACCTTC
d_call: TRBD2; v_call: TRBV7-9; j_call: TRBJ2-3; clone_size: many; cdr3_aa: CASSFWTSGISDTQYF; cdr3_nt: TGTGCCAGCAGCTTTTGGACTAGCGGGATATCGGATACGCAGTATTTT
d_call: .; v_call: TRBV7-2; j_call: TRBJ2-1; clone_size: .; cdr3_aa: CASSLRAGYSYNEQFF; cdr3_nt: TGTGCCAGCAGCCTACGGGCGGGGTACTCCTACAATGAGCAGTTCTTC
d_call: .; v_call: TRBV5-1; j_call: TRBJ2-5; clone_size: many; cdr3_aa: CASSLALSGPTAETQYF; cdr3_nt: TGCGCCAGCAGCTTGGCCCTTTCGGGCCCGACAGCGGAGACCCAGTACTTC
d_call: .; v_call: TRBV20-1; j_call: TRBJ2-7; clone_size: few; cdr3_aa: CSARDRVGVNTYEQYF; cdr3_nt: TGCAGTGCTAGAGATCGTGTCGGGGTTAATACCTACGAGCAGTACTTC